This T cell receptor beta chain appears in the sequencing data of a study of cytomegalovirus exposure and HLA in healthy donors. Study-wide results and caveats: High specificity and sensitivity for cytomegalovirus status were reported for the classifier. The dataset shows that most TCR sequences were rare, while some public TCRs occurred in many donors. Under in vitro conditions, three CMV-associated chains were confirmed as specific for CMV antigens.

Details on this clone: What it binds is not known.

The CDR3 spans 17 residues. In germline, CDR1 is SGHRS, CDR2 YFSETQ. V lost 2 bases to trimming and J lost 1 base; unmatched junction nucleotides: 8. The protocol was immunoSEQ multiplex PCR, while the TCRdb copy is restricted to in-frame clones and leaves out a portion. The sample has 80,000 or so clones; 85% to 95% are singletons. The donors were members of the validation cohort comprising about 130 subjects, separate from the approximately 670-subject first cohort. The specimen sequenced was PBMCs. The J gene is TRBJ2-3, the V gene TRBV5-1; the match to TRBD2 covers 9 bases. The source of this sequence is a woman between 18 and 29 years old in good health and CMV-seronegative. CDR3 sequence reads: CASSFGGRAGGTDTQYF. Written as DNA, the CDR3 is TGCGCCAGCAGCTTCGGCGGGAGGGCCGGCGGCACAGATACGCAGTATTTT.